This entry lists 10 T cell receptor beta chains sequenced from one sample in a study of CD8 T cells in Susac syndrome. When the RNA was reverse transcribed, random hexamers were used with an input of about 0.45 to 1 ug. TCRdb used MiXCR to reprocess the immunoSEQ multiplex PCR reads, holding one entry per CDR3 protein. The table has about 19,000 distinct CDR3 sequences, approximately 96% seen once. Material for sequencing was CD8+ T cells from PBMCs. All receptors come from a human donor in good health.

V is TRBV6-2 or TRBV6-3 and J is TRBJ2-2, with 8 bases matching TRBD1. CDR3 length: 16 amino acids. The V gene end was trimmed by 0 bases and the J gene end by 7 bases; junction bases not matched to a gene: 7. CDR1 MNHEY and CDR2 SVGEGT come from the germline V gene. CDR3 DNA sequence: TGTGCCAGCAGTTACTCGACCAGGGGGCGGATCGGGGAGCTGTTTTTT. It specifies CASSYSTRGRIGELFF.

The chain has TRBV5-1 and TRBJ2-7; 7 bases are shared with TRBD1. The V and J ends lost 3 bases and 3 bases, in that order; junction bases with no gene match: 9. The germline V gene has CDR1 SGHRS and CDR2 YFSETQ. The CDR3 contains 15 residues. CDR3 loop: CASSSGTEMIYEQYF. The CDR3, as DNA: TGCGCCAGCAGCTCCGGGACAGAGATGATCTACGAGCAGTACTTC.

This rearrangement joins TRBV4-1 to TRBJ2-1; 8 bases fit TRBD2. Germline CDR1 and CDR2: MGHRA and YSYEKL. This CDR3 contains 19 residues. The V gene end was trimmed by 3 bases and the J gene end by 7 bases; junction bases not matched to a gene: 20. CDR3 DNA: TGCGCCAGCAGCCACCTGATGCTACGGGGAGCGGGAGCTTTGAATGAGCAGTTCTTC. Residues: CASSHLMLRGAGALNEQFF.

The CDR3: CASSITSGPSYNEQFF. As DNA, the CDR3 is TGTGCCAGCAGCATCACTAGCGGACCCTCCTACAATGAGCAGTTCTTC. V gene TRBV7-8 combines with J gene TRBJ2-1; 8 nucleotides align to TRBD2. Losses at the gene ends were 5 bases for V and 0 bases for J; bases not matched to a gene: 6. The CDR3 is 16 residues long. Germline CDR1 SGHVS, CDR2 FQNEAQ.

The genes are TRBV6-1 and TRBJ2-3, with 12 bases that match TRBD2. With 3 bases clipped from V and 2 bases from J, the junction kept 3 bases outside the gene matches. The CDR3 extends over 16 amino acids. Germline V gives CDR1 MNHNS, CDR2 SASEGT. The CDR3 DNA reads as TGTGCCAGCAGTGACCTAGCGGGAGGGCTCACAGATACGCAGTATTTT. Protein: CASSDLAGGLTDTQYF.

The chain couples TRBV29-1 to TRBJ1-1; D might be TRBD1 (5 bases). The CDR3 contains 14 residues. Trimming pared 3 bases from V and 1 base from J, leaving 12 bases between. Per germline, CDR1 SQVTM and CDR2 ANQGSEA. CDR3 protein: CSVDKGIGNTEAFF. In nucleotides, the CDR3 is TGCAGCGTTGATAAGGGGATAGGGAACACTGAAGCTTTCTTT.

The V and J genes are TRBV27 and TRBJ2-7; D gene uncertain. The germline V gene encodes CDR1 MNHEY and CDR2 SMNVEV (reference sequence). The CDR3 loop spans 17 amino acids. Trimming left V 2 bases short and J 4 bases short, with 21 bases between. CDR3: CASSLLQPTHILYEQYF. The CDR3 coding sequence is TGTGCCAGCAGTTTACTGCAGCCGACCCACATACTTTACGAGCAGTACTTC.

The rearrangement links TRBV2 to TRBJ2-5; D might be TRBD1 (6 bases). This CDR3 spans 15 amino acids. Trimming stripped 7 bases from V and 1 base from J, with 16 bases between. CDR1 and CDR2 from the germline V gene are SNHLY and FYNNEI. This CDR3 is CASIASGHVQETQYF. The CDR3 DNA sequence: TGTGCCAGCATTGCCTCGGGACACGTCCAAGAGACCCAGTACTTC.

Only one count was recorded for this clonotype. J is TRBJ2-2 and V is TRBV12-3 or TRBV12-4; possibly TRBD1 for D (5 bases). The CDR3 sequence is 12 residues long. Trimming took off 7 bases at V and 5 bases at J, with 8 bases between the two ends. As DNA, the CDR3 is TGTGCCAGCACAGGGCGGACCGGGGAGCTGTTTTTT. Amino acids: CASTGRTGELFF.

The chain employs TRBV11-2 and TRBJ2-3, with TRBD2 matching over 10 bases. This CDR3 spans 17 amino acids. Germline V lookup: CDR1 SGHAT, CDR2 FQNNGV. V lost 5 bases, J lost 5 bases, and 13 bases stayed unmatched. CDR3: CASSPPLLTSGRDTQYF. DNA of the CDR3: TGTGCCAGCAGCCCTCCCCTCCTGACTAGCGGGCGAGATACGCAGTATTTT.